Presented here are 27 T cell receptor beta chains from one specimen sequenced in a study of cytomegalovirus exposure and HLA in healthy donors. Primers: 60 Vbeta forward and 13 Jbeta reverse. Profiling relied on immunoSEQ multiplex PCR, and the TCRdb table lists in-frame clones only, not all of them. The table lists 130,000 to 150,000 clones, around 75% of them singletons, with about 4.7% in the top ten. Input material: PBMCs. Source of these receptors: a man aged 60 to 75 in good health and CMV-seronegative.

This clone was recorded only once. V and J are TRBV9 and TRBJ2-5; TRBD2 matches at 7 bases. This CDR3 spans 16 amino acids. Losses at the gene ends were 0 bases for V and 3 bases for J; bases not matched to a gene: 8. Per germline, CDR1 SGDLS and CDR2 YYNGEE. The CDR3 region has the DNA TGTGCCAGCAGCGTAGGGTTAGGCGGGAGTAAAGAGACCCAGTACTTC. Translating it yields CASSVGLGGSKETQYF.

V and J are TRBV15 and TRBJ2-5; 9 bases align to TRBD1. V lost 2 bases to trimming and J lost 5 bases; unmatched junction nucleotides: 6. This CDR3 is built from 15 residues. Germline CDR1 and CDR2: LNHNV and YYDKDF (reference sequence). The CDR3 DNA reads as TGTGCCACCAGCAGAAATACAGGGGGCAGGGAGACCCAGTACTTC. Translated: CATSRNTGGRETQYF.

This clone appeared a single time. The chain's CDR3 is CASSFGMWATEAFF. CDR3 bases: TGTGCCAGCAGCTTCGGGATGTGGGCCACTGAAGCTTTCTTT. The chain couples TRBV7-2 to TRBJ1-1; no reliable D call. CDR1 is SGHTA and CDR2 is FQGNSA in the germline V gene. Trimming cost V 3 bases and J 4 bases, with 12 bases left between them. CDR3 length: 14 residues.

CDR3 nucleotides: TGTGCCAGCAGTCTGCTCCATGACAGGGCAGTCCGAGAGACCCAGTACTTC. This sequence encodes CASSLLHDRAVRETQYF. The V gene is TRBV5-5, the J gene TRBJ2-5, with 7 bases aligning to TRBD1. The CDR3 runs to 17 residues. Germline trimming cut 5 bases from V and 4 bases from J; bases unmatched to any gene: 17. Germline V lookup: CDR1 SGHKS, CDR2 YYEKEE (reference sequence).

This clone has only a few counts. V is TRBV5-4 and J is TRBJ2-1; TRBD2 might be the D (5 bases). The V end lost 4 bases, the J end lost 7 bases, and 21 bases lay between the germline ends. The CDR3 has 16 amino acids. Germline CDR1 reads SGHNT; CDR2 reads YYREEE (reference sequence). The CDR3 DNA is TGTGCCAGCAGCCCCAGGAGGCAAGCCCTGGAGAATGAGCAGTTCTTC. Translation gives CASSPRRQALENEQFF.

CDR3 residues: CASSREGQGVNEQYF. DNA of the CDR3: TGCGCCAGCAGCCGGGAGGGACAGGGGGTGAACGAGCAGTACTTC. The V and J genes are TRBV4-1 and TRBJ2-7; 11 bases align to TRBD1. The length of the CDR3 is 15 residues. Trimming removed 4 bases from V and 5 bases from J; junction bases left unmatched: 7. CDR1 and CDR2 (germline): MGHRA, YSYEKL.

This chain joins TRBV5-1 and TRBJ1-6, with D tentatively TRBD1 (5 bases). CDR1 is SGHRS, CDR2 YFSETQ, per germline. The V gene lost 4 bases and the J gene lost 3 bases, with 17 bases spanning the gap. CDR3 size: 17 residues. CDR3 residues: CASSPKGDSDYNSPLHF. The CDR3 nucleotides read TGCGCCAGCAGCCCAAAGGGCGACAGCGACTATAATTCACCCCTCCACTTT.

V usage is TRBV9 and J usage is TRBJ1-5, with TRBD1 as a possible D gene (6 bases). Trimming took 0 bases from V and 4 from J, leaving 8 bases between them. Per germline, CDR1 SGDLS and CDR2 YYNGEE. There are 14 residues in the CDR3. In DNA, the CDR3 is TGTGCCAGCAGCGTAGTAACAGGGAATCAGCCCCAGCATTTT. It translates to CASSVVTGNQPQHF.

On this clone: Germline and junction disagree at one end, which may indicate a read error. V usage is TRBV7-7 and J usage is TRBJ2-7; D remains unclear. The CDR3 consists of 9 residues. The V gene's germline CDR1 is SSHAT and CDR2 FNYEAQ (reference sequence). CDR3 sequence reads: CASSLPQYF. CDR3 DNA sequence: TGTGCTAGCAGTCTCCCTCAGTACTTC.

A single count supports this clone. This sequence joins TRBV6-6 and TRBJ2-3, with 9 bases aligning to TRBD2. CDR1 and CDR2 (germline): MNHNY, SVGAGI (reference sequence). There are 15 residues in the CDR3. J gave up 2 bases and V 9 bases, and 9 bases lay outside the gene matches. CDR3 loop: CASYKTSGYTDTQYF. CDR3 nucleotide sequence: TGTGCCAGTTACAAGACTAGCGGTTACACAGATACGCAGTATTTT.

The chain recombines TRBV6-6 with TRBJ1-1; TRBD1 is a possible D gene (5 bases). Germline values: CDR1 MNHNY, CDR2 SVGAGI (reference sequence). The CDR3 covers 15 residues. The ends were cut back, 0 bases at V and 5 bases at J, with 13 bases in the middle. Here the CDR3 DNA reads TGTGCCAGCAGTTACTCGGGCGGGGGAGGAACTGAAGCTTTCTTT. Translation gives CASSYSGGGGTEAFF.

About this clone itself: At one end the junction does not follow the germline gene, possibly because of a read error. The chain has TRBV18 and TRBJ2-5; a possible D gene is TRBD2 (6 bases). Germline V gives CDR1 KGHSH, CDR2 LQKENI. This CDR3 is built from 16 residues. CDR3 region: CASSQEAAGPQETHYF. CDR3 nucleotide sequence: TGTGCCAGCTCACAGGAGGCAGCGGGTCCACAAGAGACCCACTACTTC.

The rearrangement links TRBV30 to TRBJ1-1, with a tentative D call TRBD1 (5 bases). Trimming pared 4 bases from V and 0 bases from J, leaving 12 bases between. This CDR3 has 14 residues. Germline CDR1 and CDR2: GTSNPN and SVGIG (reference sequence). The CDR3 region has the DNA TGTGCCTGGACGGGACTAACTATGAACACTGAAGCTTTCTTT. Translation: CAWTGLTMNTEAFF.

The rearrangement links TRBV25-1 to TRBJ2-2, with TRBD1 identical over 9 bases. Germline V gene data show CDR1 as MGHDK and CDR2 as SYGVNS. This CDR3 region has 14 residues. The V and J ends lost 6 bases and 1 base, in that order; junction bases with no gene match: 0. CDR3 loop: CASRDRGNTGELFF. In nucleotides, the CDR3 is TGTGCCAGCAGGGACAGGGGGAACACCGGGGAGCTGTTTTTT.

The chain uses TRBV30 and TRBJ2-3; possibly TRBD2 for D (6 bases). CDR3 length: 14 amino acids. Trimming removed 0 bases at V and 1 base at J, with 8 bases between. Germline CDR1 GTSNPN, CDR2 SVGIG (reference sequence). In DNA, the CDR3 is TGTGCCTGGAGTGTGGGACTTGGCACAGATACGCAGTATTTT. Amino acid sequence: CAWSVGLGTDTQYF.

This chain links TRBV4-3 with TRBJ1-1; D gene unclear. The V gene's germline CDR1 is LGHNA and CDR2 YSLEER. CDR3 length equals 13 residues. The V end was cut by 1 base, the J end by 8 bases, with 11 bases between. CDR3 residues: CASSQVLNSEAFF. The CDR3, as DNA: TGCGCCAGCAGCCAAGTTCTTAACTCCGAAGCTTTCTTT.

CDR3 nucleotides: TGTGCCTGGATTATAGCGGGTGCGGGGGGCCAGTACTTC. This gives the protein CAWIIAGAGGQYF. The J gene is TRBJ2-5, the V gene TRBV30; the match to TRBD2 covers 8 bases. The germline V gene encodes CDR1 GTSNPN and CDR2 SVGIG (reference sequence). The CDR3 extends over 13 amino acids. Unmatched junction bases numbered 11, after V lost 4 bases and J lost 10 bases.

This chain joins TRBV7-3 and TRBJ2-1; D is undetermined. This CDR3 is built from 14 residues. Germline loops: CDR1 SGHTA, CDR2 FQGTGA. V was cut by 2 bases and J by 3 bases, with 8 bases left in between. CDR3 coding DNA: TGTGCCAGCAGCTTAGACGGGTTCTACAATGAGCAGTTCTTC. Protein product: CASSLDGFYNEQFF.

The V and J genes are TRBV29-1 and TRBJ1-2; D gene ambiguous. Trimming stripped 0 bases from V and 3 bases from J, with 11 bases between. Germline V gene sequence: CDR1 SQVTM, CDR2 ANQGSEA. The CDR3 spans 14 residues. The chain's CDR3 is CSVEEGGYDYGYTF. The CDR3 DNA is TGCAGCGTTGAAGAGGGAGGGTATGACTATGGCTACACCTTC.

This clone is a singleton in its sample. CDR3 coding DNA: TGTGCCAGCAGCGGAGGGGGGGGAGGAGCGGGAGCCCCCTACGAGCAGTACTTC. Amino acid sequence: CASSGGGGGAGAPYEQYF. The chain is built from TRBV9 and TRBJ2-7; 8 bases agree with TRBD2. The V and J ends lost 3 bases and 2 bases, in that order; junction bases with no gene match: 16. Germline CDR1 and CDR2: SGDLS and YYNGEE. This CDR3 is 18 amino acids long.

The J gene is TRBJ2-7, the V gene TRBV5-8, with D perhaps matching TRBD1 (6 bases). Germline CDR1 is SGHTS and CDR2 is YDEGEE. The V and J ends lost 0 bases and 3 bases respectively, with 7 bases between them. The CDR3 runs 13 residues. The DNA of the CDR3 is TGTGCCAGCAGCTTGGAGACAGGCTACGAGCAGTACTTC. This encodes CASSLETGYEQYF.

CDR3 in amino acids: CASSFEISADYNSPLHF. The CDR3 region has the DNA TGTGCCAGCAGTTTTGAAATCAGTGCGGATTATAATTCACCCCTCCACTTT. The gene calls are TRBV27 and TRBJ1-6; D remains ambiguous. Trimming cost V 3 bases and J 4 bases, with 16 bases left between them. CDR3 length: 17 amino acids. The germline CDR1 and CDR2 sequences are MNHEY and SMNVEV (reference sequence).

The chain combines TRBV5-1 with TRBJ2-3; a possible D gene is TRBD2 (6 bases). The CDR3 contains 15 residues. Germline V gene lookup returns CDR1 SGHRS and CDR2 YFSETQ. Trimming stripped 1 base from V and 3 bases from J, with 12 bases between. The CDR3, as DNA: TGCGCCAGCAGCTTGACGGGAGCTATGACAGATACGCAGTATTTT. Amino acids: CASSLTGAMTDTQYF.

The chain recombines TRBV16 with TRBJ1-2; no firm D call. CDR3 length: 13 amino acids. The germline V gene encodes CDR1 KGHSY and CDR2 FQNENV. Trimming left V 2 bases short and J 4 bases short, with 8 bases between. The CDR3 spells CASSQTGFYGYTF. In nucleotides, the CDR3 is TGTGCCAGCAGCCAAACGGGGTTCTATGGCTACACCTTC.

This sequence joins TRBV27 and TRBJ1-5; TRBD1 is a possible D gene (5 bases). Trimming shortened V by 8 bases and J by 2 bases, and 22 bases separated the two germline ends. From germline, CDR1 is MNHEY and CDR2 SMNVEV (reference sequence). The CDR3 covers 17 residues. The CDR3 region is CASQTLTGTGGNQPQHF. The CDR3 region has the DNA TGTGCCAGCCAAACCTTAACCGGGACGGGGGGCAATCAGCCCCAGCATTTT.

The chain is built from TRBV7-8 and TRBJ2-7; 14 positions agree with TRBD2. With 5 bases clipped from V and 7 bases from J, the junction kept 7 bases outside the gene matches. This CDR3 spans 15 amino acids. Germline assignment: CDR1 SGHVS and CDR2 FQNEAQ. CDR3 residues: CASSPRLAGGGEQYF. The DNA for the CDR3 is TGTGCCAGCAGCCCCCGACTAGCGGGAGGGGGGGAGCAGTACTTC.

The chain recombines TRBV6-1 with TRBJ2-7, with TRBD2 identical over 12 bases. CDR3 length equals 14 residues. CDR1 is MNHNS, CDR2 SASEGT, per germline. With 6 bases clipped from V and 0 bases from J, the junction kept 0 bases outside the gene matches. The CDR3 loop is CASRTSGSSYEQYF. Written as DNA, the CDR3 is TGTGCCAGCAGGACTAGCGGGAGCTCCTACGAGCAGTACTTC.